This TCR beta chain was profiled in a study of tumor-infiltrating lymphocytes in localized non-small cell lung cancer. General study points: Technical variation could not be separated from intratumor heterogeneity here.

TCRdb's table, derived via immunoSEQ multiplex PCR, lists solely in-frame clones and lacks some. In the table there are about 15,000 clones, around four fifths of which are singletons. CDR3 size: 16 residues. V gave up 0 bases and J gave up 3 bases; unmatched junction bases: 6. The germline CDR1 and CDR2 sequences are SGHNT and YYREEE (reference sequence). This clone was observed once. Its antigen remains unknown. This TCR derives from a human donor with non-small cell lung cancer. The chain employs TRBV5-4 and TRBJ1-1, with 9 bases matching TRBD1. The source material was lung tumor tissue. The DNA of the CDR3 is TGTGCCAGCAGCTTGGATACAGGGGGCCTATACACTGAAGCTTTCTTT. This sequence encodes CASSLDTGGLYTEAFF.